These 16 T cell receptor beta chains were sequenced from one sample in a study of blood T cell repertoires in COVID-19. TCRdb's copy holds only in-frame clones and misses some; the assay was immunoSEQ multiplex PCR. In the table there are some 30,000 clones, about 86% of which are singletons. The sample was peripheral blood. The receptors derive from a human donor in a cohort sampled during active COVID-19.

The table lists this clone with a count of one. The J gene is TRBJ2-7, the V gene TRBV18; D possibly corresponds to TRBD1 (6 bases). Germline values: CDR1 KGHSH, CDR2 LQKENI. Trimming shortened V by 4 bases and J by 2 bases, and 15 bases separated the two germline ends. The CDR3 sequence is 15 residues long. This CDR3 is CASSLSGTPPYEQYF. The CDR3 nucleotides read TGTGCCAGCTCACTCTCCGGGACACCCCCCTACGAGCAGTACTTC. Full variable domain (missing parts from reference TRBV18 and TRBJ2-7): NAGVMQNPRHLVRRRGQEARLRCSPMKGHSHVYWYRQLPEEGLKFMVYLQKENIIDESGMPKERFSAEFPKEGPSILRIQQVVRGDSAAYFCASSLSGTPPYEQYFGPGTRLTVT.

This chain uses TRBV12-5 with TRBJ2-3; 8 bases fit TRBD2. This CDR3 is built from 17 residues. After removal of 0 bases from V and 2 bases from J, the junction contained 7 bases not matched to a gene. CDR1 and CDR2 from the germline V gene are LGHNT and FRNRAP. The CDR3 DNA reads TGTGCTAGTGGTTTGGTACTCACCGGGGGGGCCACAGATACGCAGTATTTT. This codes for CASGLVLTGGATDTQYF.

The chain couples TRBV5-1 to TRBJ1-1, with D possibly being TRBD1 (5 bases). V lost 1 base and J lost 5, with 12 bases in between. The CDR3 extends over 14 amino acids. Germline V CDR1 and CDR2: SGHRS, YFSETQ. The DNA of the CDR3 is TGCGCCAGCAGCTTGTCAGGGATCCGGACTGAAGCTTTCTTT. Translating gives CASSLSGIRTEAFF.

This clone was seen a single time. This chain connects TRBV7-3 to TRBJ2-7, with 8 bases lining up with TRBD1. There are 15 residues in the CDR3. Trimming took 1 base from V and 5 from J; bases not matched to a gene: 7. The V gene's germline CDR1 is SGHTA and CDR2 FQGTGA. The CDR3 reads CASSLIAGGFDEQYF. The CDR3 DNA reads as TGTGCCAGCAGCTTAATTGCAGGGGGCTTTGACGAGCAGTACTTC.

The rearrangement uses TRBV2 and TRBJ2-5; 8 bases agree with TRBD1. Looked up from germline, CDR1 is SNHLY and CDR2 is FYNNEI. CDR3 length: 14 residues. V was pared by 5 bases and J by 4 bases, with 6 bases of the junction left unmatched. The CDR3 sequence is CASSFGQGGETQYF. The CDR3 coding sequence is TGTGCCAGCAGTTTCGGACAGGGAGGAGAGACCCAGTACTTC. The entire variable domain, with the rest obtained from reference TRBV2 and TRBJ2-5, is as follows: EPEVTQTPSHQVTQMGQEVILRCVPISNHLYFYWYRQILGQKVEFLVSFYNNEISEKSEIFDDQFSVERPDGSNFTLKIRSTKLEDSAMYFCASSFGQGGETQYFGPGTRLLVL.

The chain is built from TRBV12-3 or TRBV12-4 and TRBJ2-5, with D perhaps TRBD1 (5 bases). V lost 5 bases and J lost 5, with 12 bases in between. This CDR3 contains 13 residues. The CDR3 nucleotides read TGTGCCAGCAGTCCCGACAGTTTGGAGACCCAGTACTTC. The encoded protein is CASSPDSLETQYF.

The CDR3, as DNA: TGTGCCAGCAGTCAGGGACAGAACACTGAAGCTTTCTTT. Its protein is CASSQGQNTEAFF. The chain employs TRBV12-3 or TRBV12-4 and TRBJ1-1, with TRBD1 as a possible D gene (6 bases). The V gene lost 5 bases and the J gene lost 1 base, with 8 bases spanning the gap. The CDR3 consists of 13 residues.

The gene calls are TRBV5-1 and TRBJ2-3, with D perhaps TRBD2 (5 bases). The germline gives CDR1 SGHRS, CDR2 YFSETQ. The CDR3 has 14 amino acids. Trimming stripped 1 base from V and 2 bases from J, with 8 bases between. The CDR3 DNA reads TGCGCCAGCAGCTTGTCGGGGTCCACAGATACGCAGTATTTT. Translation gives CASSLSGSTDTQYF.

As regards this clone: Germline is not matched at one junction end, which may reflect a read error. The CDR3 reads CANSSGILETQYF. CDR3 in DNA: TGTGCCAACAGCTCCGGGATTCTAGAGACCCAGTACTTC. The genes are TRBV7-8 and TRBJ2-5, with D possibly matching TRBD2 (5 bases). The CDR3 contains 13 residues. Germline CDR1 is SGHVS and CDR2 is FQNEAQ.

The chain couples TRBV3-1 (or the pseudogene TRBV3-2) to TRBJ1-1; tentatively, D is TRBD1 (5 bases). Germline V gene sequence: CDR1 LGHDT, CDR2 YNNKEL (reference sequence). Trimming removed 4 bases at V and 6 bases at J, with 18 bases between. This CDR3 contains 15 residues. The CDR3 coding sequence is TGTGCCAGCAGCCTCAGCCTCGGGGGTAGGGCTGAAGCTTTCTTT. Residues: CASSLSLGGRAEAFF.

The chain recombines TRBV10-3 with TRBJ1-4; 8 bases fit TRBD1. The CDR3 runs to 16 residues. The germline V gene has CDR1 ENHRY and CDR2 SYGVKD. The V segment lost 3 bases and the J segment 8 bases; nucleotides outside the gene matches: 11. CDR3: CAISEGQGRGSEKLFF. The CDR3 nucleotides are TGTGCCATCAGTGAAGGACAGGGTCGGGGGTCGGAAAAACTGTTTTTT.

CDR3 amino acids: CASKRASGGTGELFF. CDR3 in DNA: TGTGCCAGTAAGAGAGCCTCGGGGGGAACCGGGGAGCTGTTTTTT. The chain uses TRBV19 and TRBJ2-2, with TRBD2 matching 7 bases. The CDR3 contains 15 residues. The germline gives CDR1 LNHDA, CDR2 SQIVND (reference sequence). With V trimmed by 7 bases and J by 5 bases, 10 bases remained unmatched.

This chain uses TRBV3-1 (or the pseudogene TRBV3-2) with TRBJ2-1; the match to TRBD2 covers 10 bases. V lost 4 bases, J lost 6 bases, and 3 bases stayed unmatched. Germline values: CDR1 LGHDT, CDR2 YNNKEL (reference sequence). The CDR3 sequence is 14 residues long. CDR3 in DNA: TGTGCCAGCAGCCGAACTAGCGGGGTCAATGAGCAGTTCTTC. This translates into CASSRTSGVNEQFF.

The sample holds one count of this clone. In nucleotides, the CDR3 is TGCGCCAGCAGCTCTCTGCGGGAAACCTACGAGCAGTACTTC. It specifies CASSSLRETYEQYF. The rearrangement links TRBV5-1 to TRBJ2-7; D might be TRBD2 (6 bases). CDR3 length equals 14 residues. Trimming shortened V by 3 bases and J by 2 bases, and 12 bases separated the two germline ends. Germline lookup yields CDR1 SGHRS and CDR2 YFSETQ.

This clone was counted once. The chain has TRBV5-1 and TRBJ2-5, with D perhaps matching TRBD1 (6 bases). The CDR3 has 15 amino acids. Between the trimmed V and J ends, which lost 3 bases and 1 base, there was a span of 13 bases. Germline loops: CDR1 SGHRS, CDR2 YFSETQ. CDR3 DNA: TGCGCCAGCAGCTCGCCGGGACACCTCCAAGAGACCCAGTACTTC. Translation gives CASSSPGHLQETQYF.

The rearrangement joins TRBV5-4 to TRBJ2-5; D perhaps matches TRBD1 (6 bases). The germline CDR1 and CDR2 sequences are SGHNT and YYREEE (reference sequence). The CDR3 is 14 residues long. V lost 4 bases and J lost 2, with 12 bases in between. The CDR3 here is CASSAGQFQETQYF. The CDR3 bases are TGTGCCAGCAGCGCCGGACAGTTTCAAGAGACCCAGTACTTC.